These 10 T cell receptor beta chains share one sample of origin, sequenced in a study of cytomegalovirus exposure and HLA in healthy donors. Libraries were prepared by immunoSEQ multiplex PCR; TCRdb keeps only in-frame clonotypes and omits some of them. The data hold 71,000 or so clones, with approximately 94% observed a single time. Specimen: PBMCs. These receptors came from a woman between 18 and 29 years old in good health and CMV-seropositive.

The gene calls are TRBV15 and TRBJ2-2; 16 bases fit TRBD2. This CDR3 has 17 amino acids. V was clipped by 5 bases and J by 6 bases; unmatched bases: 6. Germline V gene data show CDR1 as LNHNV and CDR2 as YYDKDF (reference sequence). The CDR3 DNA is TGTGCCACCAGCTTTCCGGGACTAGCGGGGGGGGCCGGGGAGCTGTTTTTT. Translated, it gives CATSFPGLAGGAGELFF. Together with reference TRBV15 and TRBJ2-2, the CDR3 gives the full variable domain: DAMVIQNPRYQVTQFGKPVTLSCSQTLNHNVMYWYQQKSSQAPKLLFHYYDKDFNNEADTPDNFQSRRPNTSFCFLDIRSPGLGDTAMYLCATSFPGLAGGAGELFFGEGSRLTVL.

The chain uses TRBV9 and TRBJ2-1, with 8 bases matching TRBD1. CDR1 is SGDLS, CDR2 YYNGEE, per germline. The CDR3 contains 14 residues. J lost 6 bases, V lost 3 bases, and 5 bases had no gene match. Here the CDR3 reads CASSGDRMGNEQFF. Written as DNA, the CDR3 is TGTGCCAGCAGCGGGGACAGGATGGGCAATGAGCAGTTCTTC.

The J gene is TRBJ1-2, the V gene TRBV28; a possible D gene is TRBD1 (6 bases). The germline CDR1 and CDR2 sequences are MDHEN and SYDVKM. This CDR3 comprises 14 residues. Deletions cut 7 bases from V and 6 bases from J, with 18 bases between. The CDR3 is CASTFSGVTDGYTF. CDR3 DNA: TGTGCCAGCACCTTTTCAGGGGTAACGGATGGCTACACCTTC.

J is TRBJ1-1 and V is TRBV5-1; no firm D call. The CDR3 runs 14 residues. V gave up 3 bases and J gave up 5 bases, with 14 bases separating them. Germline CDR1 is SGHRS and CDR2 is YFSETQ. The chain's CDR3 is CASSSAGDVTEAFF. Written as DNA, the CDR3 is TGCGCCAGCAGCTCAGCGGGAGACGTGACTGAAGCTTTCTTT.

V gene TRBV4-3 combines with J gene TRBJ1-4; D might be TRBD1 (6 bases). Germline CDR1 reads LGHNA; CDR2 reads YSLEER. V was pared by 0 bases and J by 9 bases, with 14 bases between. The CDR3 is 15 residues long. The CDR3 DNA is TGCGCCAGCAGCCAAGATTTACAGGGTTTCCAAAAACTGTTTTTT. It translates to CASSQDLQGFQKLFF.

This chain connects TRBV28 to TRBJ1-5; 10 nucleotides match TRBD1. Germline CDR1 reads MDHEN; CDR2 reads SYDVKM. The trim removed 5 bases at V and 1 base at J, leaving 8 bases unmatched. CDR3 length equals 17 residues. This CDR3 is CASSAGLGQGSNQPQHF. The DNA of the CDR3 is TGTGCCAGCAGTGCAGGCCTGGGACAGGGGAGCAATCAGCCCCAGCATTTT.

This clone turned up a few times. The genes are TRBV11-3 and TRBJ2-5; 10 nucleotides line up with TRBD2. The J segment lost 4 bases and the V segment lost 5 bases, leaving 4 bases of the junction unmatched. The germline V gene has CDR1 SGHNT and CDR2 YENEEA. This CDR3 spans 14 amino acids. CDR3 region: CASSMGTSAETQYF. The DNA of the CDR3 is TGTGCCAGCAGCATGGGGACTAGCGCAGAGACCCAGTACTTC.

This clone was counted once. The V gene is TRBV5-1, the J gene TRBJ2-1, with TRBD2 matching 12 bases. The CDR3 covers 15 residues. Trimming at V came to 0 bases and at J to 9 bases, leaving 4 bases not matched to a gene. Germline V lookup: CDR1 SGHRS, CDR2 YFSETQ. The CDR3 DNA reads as TGCGCCAGCAGCTTGGGGACTAGCGGGATGGTTGAGCAGTTCTTC. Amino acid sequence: CASSLGTSGMVEQFF.

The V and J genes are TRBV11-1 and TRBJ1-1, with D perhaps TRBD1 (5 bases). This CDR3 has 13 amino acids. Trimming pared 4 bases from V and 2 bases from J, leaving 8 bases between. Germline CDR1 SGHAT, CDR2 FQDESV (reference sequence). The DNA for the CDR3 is TGTGCCAGCAGCTCACAGGTTAACACTGAAGCTTTCTTT. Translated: CASSSQVNTEAFF.

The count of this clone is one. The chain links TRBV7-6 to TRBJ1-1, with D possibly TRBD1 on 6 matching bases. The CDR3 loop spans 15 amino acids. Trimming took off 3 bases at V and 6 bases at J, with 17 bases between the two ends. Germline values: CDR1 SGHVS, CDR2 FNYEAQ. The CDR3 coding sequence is TGTGCCAGCAGCTTCCCTTATACAGGGAAGGCTGAAGCTTTCTTT. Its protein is CASSFPYTGKAEAFF.